The present TCR beta chain was sequenced within a study of T cells after somatic rescue of genetic block. Between the trimmed V and J ends, which lost 5 bases and 0 bases, there was a span of 7 bases. The CDR3 loop spans 13 amino acids. Germline CDR1 is SEHNR and CDR2 is FQNEAQ (reference sequence). This table comes from immunoSEQ multiplex PCR, and its TCRdb copy is limited to in-frame clones, with some not included. The sample records roughly 110,000 clones, around 90% being singletons. Sequencing used peripheral blood mononuclear cells (PBMCs). This clonotype originated in a young woman. The chain has TRBV7-9 and TRBJ1-1; unclear D gene. CDR3 protein: CASSALMNTEAFF. The CDR3 DNA is TGTGCCAGCAGCGCCCTAATGAACACTGAAGCTTTCTTT.